The 10 T cell receptor beta chains below come from one sample, sequenced in a study of beta chain features in type 1 diabetes. Notes on the study in general: All four CD4+ subsets of Type 1 diabetes patients contained TCRB CDR3s that were moderately but significantly shorter.

Their antigens are not known. Every isolated RNA sample was fully reverse transcribed, so sequencing captured expressed TCRB transcripts. Assay used: immunoSEQ multiplex PCR; TCRdb lists only in-frame clones, some missing. The repertoire holds 300,000 to 400,000 clones, with roughly 9.8% as singletons. The sequenced sample was central memory CD4+ T cells from blood. These TCRs come from a man aged 25-45 years with type 1 diabetes.

The chain employs TRBV6-5 and TRBJ2-3, with 7 bases matching TRBD1. Germline V CDR1 and CDR2: MNHEY, SVGAGI. The CDR3 is 13 residues long. V trimming: 5 bases; J trimming: 6 bases; junction bases outside the gene matches: 5. In DNA, the CDR3 is TGTGCCAGCAGTGCAAGGGACAGCGATACGCAGTATTTT. It yields the protein CASSARDSDTQYF.

In this sample, this clone turned up a few times. The J gene is TRBJ1-1, the V gene TRBV18; TRBD1 matches 9 bases. The CDR3 runs 16 residues. The germline gives CDR1 KGHSH, CDR2 LQKENI. V was clipped by 4 bases and J by 6 bases; unmatched bases: 12. CDR3 protein: CASSRSWGQGQAEAFF. The CDR3 region has the DNA TGTGCCAGCTCACGAAGCTGGGGACAGGGACAGGCTGAAGCTTTCTTT.

This chain joins TRBV2 and TRBJ1-5; maybe TRBD1 (5 bases). The germline V gene encodes CDR1 SNHLY and CDR2 FYNNEI. V shed 7 bases and J shed 4 bases, with 11 bases lying between them. The CDR3 spans 13 residues. CDR3 DNA: TGTGCCAGCATGCCGGGGACGAATCAGCCCCAGCATTTT. It encodes CASMPGTNQPQHF.

This clone has just a few counts. This rearrangement joins TRBV6-4 to TRBJ2-5, with D possibly TRBD2 on 5 matching bases. Germline CDR1 reads MRHNA; CDR2 reads SNTAGT. Trimming removed 2 bases from V and 0 bases from J, with 10 bases in between. The CDR3 has 15 amino acids. CDR3 in DNA: TGTGCCAGCAGTGACGCCCAGCGGAACCAAGAGACCCAGTACTTC. Its protein is CASSDAQRNQETQYF.

The sample holds many counts of this clone. The V and J genes are TRBV11-1 and TRBJ2-2; no clear D gene. Trimming removed 0 bases from V and 6 bases from J, with 5 bases in between. Per the germline V gene, CDR1 is SGHAT and CDR2 is FQDESV (reference sequence). The CDR3 has 13 residues. CDR3 sequence: CASSLANAGELFF. CDR3 bases: TGTGCCAGCAGCTTAGCTAACGCCGGGGAGCTGTTTTTT. Full variable domain (remainder filled in from reference TRBV11-1 and TRBJ2-2): EAEVAQSPRYKITEKSQAVAFWCDPISGHATLYWYRQILGQGPELLVQFQDESVVDDSQLPKDRFSAERLKGVDSTLKIQPAELGDSAMYLCASSLANAGELFFGEGSRLTVL.

This clone has just a few counts. The rearrangement joins TRBV28 to TRBJ1-1; D unclear. This CDR3 is built from 16 residues. Trimming shortened V by 6 bases and J by 1 base, and 18 bases separated the two germline ends. CDR1 is MDHEN and CDR2 is SYDVKM in the germline V gene. The CDR3 sequence: CASSRRKGGENTEAFF. DNA for the CDR3: TGTGCCAGCAGCCGAAGAAAGGGAGGCGAGAACACTGAAGCTTTCTTT.

V is TRBV18 and J is TRBJ1-4; 7 bases are shared with TRBD1. CDR1 KGHSH and CDR2 LQKENI come from the germline V gene. The V gene end was trimmed by 1 base and the J gene end by 6 bases; junction bases not matched to a gene: 11. The CDR3 length is 17 residues. The CDR3 nucleotides are TGTGCCAGCTCACCACGGGCAGGGGGAAGGATCGATGAAAAACTGTTTTTT. Its translation: CASSPRAGGRIDEKLFF.

This clone has a count of ten or more. The chain links TRBV5-1 to TRBJ2-1, with TRBD1 matching over 9 bases. The CDR3 loop spans 14 amino acids. V trimming: 3 bases; J trimming: 14 bases; junction bases outside the gene matches: 12. The germline V gene encodes CDR1 SGHRS and CDR2 YFSETQ. The CDR3: CASSSNSGQGIKFF. CDR3 DNA: TGCGCCAGCAGCTCGAATTCCGGACAGGGGATAAAGTTCTTC.

The chain carries TRBV19 and TRBJ1-1, with D maybe TRBD1 (5 bases). Trimming took off 4 bases at V and 1 base at J, with 13 bases between the two ends. The CDR3 runs to 15 residues. Germline assignment: CDR1 LNHDA and CDR2 SQIVND (reference sequence). CDR3 protein: CASSTGYPPNTEAFF. The CDR3 DNA reads TGTGCCAGTAGTACAGGGTATCCACCGAACACTGAAGCTTTCTTT.

This chain links TRBV2 with TRBJ1-5; tentatively, D is TRBD1 (5 bases). Germline CDR1 SNHLY, CDR2 FYNNEI. V lost 4 bases to trimming and J lost 7 bases, with 14 bases between them. This CDR3 is built from 14 residues. The CDR3 region is CASSGGAPRQPQHF. CDR3 bases: TGTGCCAGCAGTGGCGGGGCCCCCAGGCAGCCCCAGCATTTT.